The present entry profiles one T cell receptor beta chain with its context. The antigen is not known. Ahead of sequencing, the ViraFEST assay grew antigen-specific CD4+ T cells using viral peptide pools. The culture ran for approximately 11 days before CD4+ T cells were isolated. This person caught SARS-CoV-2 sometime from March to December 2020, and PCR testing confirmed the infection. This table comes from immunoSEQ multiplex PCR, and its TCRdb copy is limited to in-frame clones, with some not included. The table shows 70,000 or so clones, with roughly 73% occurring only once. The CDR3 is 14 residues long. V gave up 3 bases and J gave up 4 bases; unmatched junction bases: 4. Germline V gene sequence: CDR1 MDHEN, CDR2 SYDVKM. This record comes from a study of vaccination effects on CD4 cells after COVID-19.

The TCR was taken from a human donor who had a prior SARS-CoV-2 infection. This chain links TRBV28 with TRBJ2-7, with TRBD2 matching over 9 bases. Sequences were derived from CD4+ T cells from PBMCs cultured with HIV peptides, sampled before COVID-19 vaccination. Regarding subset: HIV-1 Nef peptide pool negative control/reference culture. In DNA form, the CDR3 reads TGTGCCAGCAGTTTCCTAGCGGGAATGTACGAGCAGTACTTC. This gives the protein CASSFLAGMYEQYF.